Reported below is one T cell receptor beta chain. This specimen comes from a study of blood T cell repertoires in COVID-19. Trimming took 7 bases from V and 3 from J; bases not matched to a gene: 16. There are 17 residues in the CDR3. Germline CDR1 reads SEHNR; CDR2 reads FQNEAQ (reference sequence). TCRdb keeps only in-frame clones here, not all; method: immunoSEQ multiplex PCR. The sample has more than 300,000 clones, about 85% seen once; the top ten hold 4.5% to 7%. The study recruited people aged 18 to 89 years across approximately 24 US areas. Donors in Cohort 3 counted as recovered after two negative PCRs, clearance, or symptom resolution.

The TCR comes from a woman aged 25-40 years who had recovered from COVID-19. V gene TRBV7-9 combines with J gene TRBJ1-2, with 8 bases fitting TRBD1. Material for sequencing was PBMCs or T cells enriched from blood (not recorded which). CDR3 sequence reads: CASTFPRAGGADYGYTF. CDR3 DNA sequence: TGTGCCAGCACCTTTCCAAGGGCAGGGGGCGCGGACTATGGCTACACCTTC.